The 24 T cell receptor beta chains presented below share a single source sample, sequenced in a study of T cells in Graves' hyperthyroidism and ophthalmopathy. Regions amplified from RNA transcripts were the TCR beta CDR3 regions. TCR CDR3 regions were first amplified by RT-PCR with HTBI primers. TCRdb re-analysed the multiplex PCR reads in MiXCR, keeping a single row per CDR3 protein. The table records under 650,000 distinct CDR3 sequences, 15% to 20% of them present only once. The sample consisted of blood. The origin of the receptors is a woman aged 25-40 years with Graves' hyperthyroidism.

V usage is TRBV6-1 and J usage is TRBJ1-2; tentative D call: TRBD1 (6 bases). Trimming cost V 3 bases and J 4 bases, with 9 bases left between them. Looked up from germline, CDR1 is MNHNS and CDR2 is SASEGT. The CDR3 runs to 13 residues. This chain's CDR3 is CASSEPTGYGYTF. The CDR3 nucleotides are TGTGCCAGCAGTGAGCCGACAGGCTATGGCTACACCTTC.

In this sample, this clonotype turned up many times. V usage is TRBV28 and J usage is TRBJ2-1, with D tentatively TRBD2 (6 bases). V shed 6 bases and J shed 5 bases, with 11 bases lying between them. The CDR3 runs 13 residues. Germline lookup yields CDR1 MDHEN and CDR2 SYDVKM. The CDR3 bases are TGTGCCAGCAGCGGGGGACGAGACAATGAGCAGTTCTTC. The encoded protein is CASSGGRDNEQFF. Drawing the rest from reference TRBV28 and TRBJ2-1, the complete variable domain is DVKVTQSSRYLVKRTGEKVFLECVQDMDHENMFWYRQDPGLGLRLIYFSYDVKMKEKGDIPEGYSVSREKKERFSLILESASTNQTSMYLCASSGGRDNEQFFGPGTRLTVL.

The chain carries TRBV12-3 or TRBV12-4 and TRBJ1-2; possible D gene TRBD1, 6 bases. This CDR3 is built from 16 residues. V was trimmed by 3 bases and J by 8 bases, leaving 22 bases between them. DNA of the CDR3: TGTGCCAGCAGTTTCCTGGCGTCTGGGGGGGCGGGGGGCTACACCTTC. Residues: CASSFLASGGAGGYTF.

This clonotype was observed many times. The gene calls are TRBV3-1 and TRBJ2-7; D gene uncertain. This CDR3 has 12 amino acids. V was trimmed by 1 base and J by 5 bases, leaving 6 bases between them. The germline V gene encodes CDR1 LGHDT and CDR2 YNNKEL (reference sequence). The CDR3 region is CASSQGFNEQYF. The CDR3 coding sequence is TGTGCCAGCAGCCAAGGATTCAACGAGCAGTACTTC.

The chain combines TRBV7-2 with TRBJ1-2, with TRBD1 matching over 7 bases. Trimming removed 2 bases from V and 5 bases from J; junction bases left unmatched: 5. CDR1 is SGHTA, CDR2 FQGNSA, per germline. The CDR3 length is 14 residues. The CDR3 loop reads CASSLPGQIYGYTF. DNA for the CDR3: TGTGCCAGCAGCTTACCGGGACAGATTTATGGCTACACCTTC.

In this sample, this clonotype turned up a few times. The gene calls are TRBV20-1 and TRBJ2-3, with TRBD2 as a possible D gene (5 bases). Trimming shortened V by 5 bases and J by 10 bases, and 13 bases separated the two germline ends. The V gene's germline CDR1 is DFQATT and CDR2 SNEGSKA (reference sequence). The CDR3 contains 11 residues. Written as DNA, the CDR3 is TGCAGTGCTGCCACTAGTTGGGCGCAGTATTTT. Protein product: CSAATSWAQYF.

This clonotype was picked up many times. The chain recombines TRBV20-1 with TRBJ2-7; TRBD1 might be the D (7 bases). Trimming removed 0 bases at V and 4 bases at J, with 13 bases between. The length of the CDR3 is 14 residues. Germline loops: CDR1 DFQATT, CDR2 SNEGSKA (reference sequence). CDR3 loop: CSARDAGQHYEQYF. The CDR3 DNA reads TGCAGTGCTAGAGATGCGGGACAGCATTACGAGCAGTACTTC.

In this sample, this clonotype turned up many times. V and J are TRBV28 and TRBJ2-1, with 7 bases identical to TRBD2. The CDR3 extends over 13 amino acids. With 6 bases clipped from V and 1 base from J, the junction kept 0 bases outside the gene matches. From germline, CDR1 is MDHEN and CDR2 SYDVKM. The CDR3 sequence is CASRRGSYNEQFF. Written as DNA, the CDR3 is TGTGCCAGCAGGCGGGGGTCCTACAATGAGCAGTTCTTC.

This clonotype was counted a few times. The chain uses TRBV13 and TRBJ1-2; tentatively, D is TRBD1 (6 bases). The V end lost 7 bases, the J end lost 4 bases, and 13 bases lay between the germline ends. This CDR3 is 13 amino acids long. Germline V gene data show CDR1 as PRHDT and CDR2 as FYEKMQ (reference sequence). The DNA for the CDR3 is TGTGCCAGCACCAAGGACAGATTCTATGGCTACACCTTC. This codes for CASTKDRFYGYTF.

CDR3 coding DNA: TGCAGCGTTCATGCAGTCTATGGCTACACCTTC. It codes for CSVHAVYGYTF. The chain joins TRBV29-1 to TRBJ1-2; D uncertain. The CDR3 runs 11 residues. V lost 5 bases and J lost 4, with 8 bases in between. Germline CDR1 SQVTM, CDR2 ANQGSEA.

Only a few counts were recorded for this clonotype. The chain couples TRBV2 to TRBJ2-3; 13 nucleotides align to TRBD2. CDR1 and CDR2 from the germline V gene are SNHLY and FYNNEI. The CDR3 runs 18 residues. V lost 4 bases, J lost 0 bases, and 7 bases stayed unmatched. CDR3 sequence: CASSAPRTSGSSTDTQYF. The CDR3 DNA sequence: TGTGCCAGCAGTGCCCCACGGACTAGCGGGAGTAGCACAGATACGCAGTATTTT.

The chain carries TRBV6-5 and TRBJ2-3, with 7 bases matching TRBD2. The V gene's germline CDR1 is MNHEY and CDR2 SVGAGI. The ends lost 4 bases at V and 6 bases at J; junction bases unmatched: 16. The CDR3 length is 17 residues. The CDR3 DNA reads TGTGCCAGCAGTTTCTCCCAATTCCGGGAGGATGAGGATACGCAGTATTTT. Amino acid sequence: CASSFSQFREDEDTQYF.

This clonotype has only a few counts. This chain's CDR3 is CASSEGAVGMETQYF. The DNA for the CDR3 is TGTGCCAGCAGTGAAGGTGCCGTTGGGATGGAGACCCAGTACTTC. The rearrangement uses TRBV2 and TRBJ2-5; D not resolved. V lost 1 base, J lost 5 bases, and 14 bases lay in between. CDR3 length: 15 amino acids. Germline values: CDR1 SNHLY, CDR2 FYNNEI.

As for this clonotype: This sequence may be a read error, since a much larger clone differs from it by one base. V is TRBV12-3 or TRBV12-4 and J is TRBJ2-5, with a tentative D call TRBD2 (5 bases). The V and J ends lost 5 bases and 7 bases respectively, with 11 bases between them. CDR3 length: 12 amino acids. As DNA, the CDR3 is TGTGCCAGCAGTGACCATGGAGGGACCCAGTACTTC. It encodes CASSDHGGTQYF.

This clonotype occurred many times. This chain connects TRBV5-6 to TRBJ1-4; perhaps TRBD1 as D (6 bases). Germline V lookup: CDR1 SGHDT, CDR2 YYEEEE. Trimming cost V 1 base and J 6 bases, with 13 bases left between them. This CDR3 comprises 15 residues. CDR3 in amino acids: CASSLLGAGDEKLFF. The CDR3 DNA sequence: TGTGCCAGCAGCTTGCTTGGAGCAGGGGATGAAAAACTGTTTTTT.

The genes are TRBV5-5 and TRBJ2-7; no reliable D call. CDR1 is SGHKS and CDR2 is YYEKEE in the germline V gene (reference sequence). CDR3 length: 13 amino acids. Trimming removed 2 bases from V and 4 bases from J, with 10 bases in between. In DNA, the CDR3 is TGTGCCAGCAGCTTCAGACACCGATACGAGCAGTACTTC. Its protein is CASSFRHRYEQYF.

This clonotype has just a few counts. The genes are TRBV7-2 and TRBJ2-7, with D tentatively TRBD2 (5 bases). Germline CDR1 SGHTA, CDR2 FQGNSA. Trimming took off 0 bases at V and 3 bases at J, with 9 bases between the two ends. This CDR3 is built from 14 residues. The CDR3 loop is CASSLASAGYEQYF. The CDR3 DNA reads TGTGCCAGCAGCTTAGCGTCGGCGGGCTACGAGCAGTACTTC. The full variable domain, its missing parts supplied by reference TRBV7-2 and TRBJ2-7, is GAGVSQSPSNKVTEKGKDVELRCDPISGHTALYWYRQSLGQGLEFLIYFQGNSAPDKSGLPSDRFSAERTGGSVSTLTIQRTQQEDSAVYLCASSLASAGYEQYFGPGTRLTVT.

J is TRBJ2-2 and V is TRBV2, with D maybe TRBD2 (5 bases). CDR1 and CDR2 from the germline V gene are SNHLY and FYNNEI. The germline V and J ends were trimmed by 6 bases and 1 base, with 9 bases remaining between them. CDR3 length: 14 residues. The CDR3 reads CASRVSGNTGELFF. The CDR3 DNA follows: TGTGCCAGCAGGGTGAGCGGGAACACCGGGGAGCTGTTTTTT.

The table lists this clonotype with a few counts. The rearrangement joins TRBV29-1 to TRBJ1-1, with 8 bases that match TRBD1. The CDR3 spans 13 residues. CDR1 and CDR2 (germline): SQVTM, ANQGSEA. Here the CDR3 reads CSGSTGGSTEAFF. As DNA, the CDR3 is TGCAGTGGGAGCACAGGGGGGTCCACTGAAGCTTTCTTT.

This clonotype was counted ten times or more. J is TRBJ2-3 and V is TRBV7-9; D gene ambiguous. Germline CDR1 reads SEHNR; CDR2 reads FQNEAQ (reference sequence). CDR3 length: 14 amino acids. V gave up 4 bases and J gave up 4 bases, with 12 bases separating them. The CDR3 reads CASSSDFVSDTQYF. The CDR3 DNA follows: TGTGCCAGCAGCTCCGATTTTGTGTCAGATACGCAGTATTTT.

The table lists this clonotype with many counts. The rearrangement joins TRBV11-2 to TRBJ2-5; D ambiguous. CDR1 and CDR2 (germline): SGHAT, FQNNGV. V was cut by 0 bases and J by 1 base, with 3 bases left in between. This CDR3 is 13 amino acids long. The CDR3 loop reads CASSLEPQETQYF. DNA of the CDR3: TGTGCCAGCAGCTTAGAACCCCAAGAGACCCAGTACTTC.

This clonotype showed up many times. The chain has TRBV11-2 and TRBJ1-1; 9 bases map to TRBD1. V was pared by 5 bases and J by 6 bases, with 10 bases of the junction left unmatched. CDR1 is SGHAT and CDR2 is FQNNGV in the germline V gene. CDR3 length: 15 amino acids. The CDR3: CASSITGGRMAEAFF. DNA for the CDR3: TGTGCCAGCAGCATTACAGGGGGCAGAATGGCTGAAGCTTTCTTT.

In this sample, this clonotype turned up many times. CDR3 sequence (DNA): TGTGCCAGCAGTTTGTACAGGAGAGGCACTGAAGCTTTCTTT. It codes for CASSLYRRGTEAFF. The V gene is TRBV27, the J gene TRBJ1-1, with D possibly matching TRBD1 (5 bases). Germline V gene sequence: CDR1 MNHEY, CDR2 SMNVEV (reference sequence). The CDR3 has 14 residues. V lost 3 bases, J lost 4 bases, and 12 bases lay in between.

This clonotype was counted many times. This chain joins TRBV5-1 and TRBJ1-2, with 7 bases fitting TRBD1. Germline V CDR1 and CDR2: SGHRS, YFSETQ. CDR3 size: 14 residues. V trimming: 0 bases; J trimming: 4 bases; junction bases outside the gene matches: 3. This chain's CDR3 is CASSLGQGSYGYTF. The CDR3 DNA reads as TGCGCCAGCAGCTTGGGACAGGGCAGCTATGGCTACACCTTC.